These 30 T cell receptor beta chains were all obtained from the same sample, sequenced in a study of cytomegalovirus exposure and HLA in healthy donors. 60 Vbeta and 13 Jbeta primers were used in PCR. The protocol was immunoSEQ multiplex PCR, while the TCRdb copy is restricted to in-frame clones and leaves out a portion. The table includes approximately 120,000 clones, around 81% detected once. Sequenced input: PBMCs. Receptors were obtained from a woman aged 25 to 45 in good health and CMV-seronegative.

The V gene is TRBV6-1, the J gene TRBJ2-3; a possible D gene is TRBD2 (5 bases). V was shortened by 8 bases and J by 5 bases, with 17 bases between the two germline ends. CDR3 size: 14 residues. The germline gives CDR1 MNHNS, CDR2 SASEGT. CDR3 sequence reads: CASRFAGAEDTQYF. The CDR3 DNA sequence: TGTGCCAGCCGGTTCGCGGGTGCTGAAGATACGCAGTATTTT.

V usage is TRBV5-4 and J usage is TRBJ1-3; no definite D call. Trimming shortened V by 4 bases and J by 3 bases, and 8 bases separated the two germline ends. CDR3 length equals 13 residues. CDR1 SGHNT and CDR2 YYREEE come from the germline V gene (reference sequence). The CDR3 loop is CASSRTYGNTIYF. In DNA form, the CDR3 reads TGTGCCAGCAGCCGTACCTATGGAAACACCATATATTTT.

V gene TRBV21-1 combines with J gene TRBJ2-7; TRBD2 is taken as the D call from the table, unchecked against the DNA. TRBV21-1 is tagged as a pseudogene. The CDR3 is made up of 15 amino acids. Here the CDR3 reads CASSTPWGTSDEQYF. CDR3 DNA sequence: TGTGCCAGCAGCACACCATGGGGGACTAGCGACGAGCAGTACTTC.

The chain carries TRBV21-1 and TRBJ1-5; TRBD1 is the table's D call, not checked against the DNA. TRBV21-1 is deemed a pseudogene. This CDR3 contains 17 residues. CDR3 sequence: CASSTIGQFSGNQPQHF. As DNA, the CDR3 is TGTGCCAGCAGCACTATCGGACAGTTCTCGGGAAATCAGCCCCAGCATTTT.

This chain connects TRBV28 to TRBJ1-5, with 7 bases that match TRBD1. J lost 4 bases, V lost 5 bases, and 11 bases had no gene match. The CDR3 sequence is 16 residues long. Germline assignment: CDR1 MDHEN and CDR2 SYDVKM. CDR3 amino acids: CASSRPDREGNQPQHF. CDR3 DNA: TGTGCCAGCAGTCGTCCTGACAGGGAAGGAAATCAGCCCCAGCATTTT. The full variable domain, its missing parts supplied by reference TRBV28 and TRBJ1-5, is DVKVTQSSRYLVKRTGEKVFLECVQDMDHENMFWYRQDPGLGLRLIYFSYDVKMKEKGDIPEGYSVSREKKERFSLILESASTNQTSMYLCASSRPDREGNQPQHFGDGTRLSIL.

The gene calls are TRBV29-1 and TRBJ2-1; the match to TRBD2 covers 11 bases. CDR3 length equals 16 residues. V lost 0 bases to trimming and J lost 6 bases; unmatched junction nucleotides: 7. Looked up from germline, CDR1 is SQVTM and CDR2 is ANQGSEA. The CDR3 loop is CSVEEWLAGGLNEQFF. CDR3 coding DNA: TGCAGCGTTGAAGAATGGCTAGCGGGAGGTCTCAATGAGCAGTTCTTC.

The J gene is TRBJ2-4, the V gene TRBV5-6, with D tentatively TRBD1 (6 bases). This CDR3 has 16 amino acids. V was cut by 2 bases and J by 1 base, with 13 bases left in between. Looked up from germline, CDR1 is SGHDT and CDR2 is YYEEEE. The CDR3 DNA reads TGTGCCAGCAGCTTCCATCGAAGGGGGGCCAAAAACATTCAGTACTTC. Translated, it gives CASSFHRRGAKNIQYF. Using reference TRBV5-6 and TRBJ2-4 for the parts outside the CDR3, the full variable domain is DAGVTQSPTHLIKTRGQQVTLRCSPKSGHDTVSWYQQALGQGPQFIFQYYEEEERQRGNFPDRFSGHQFPNYSSELNVNALLLGDSALYLCASSFHRRGAKNIQYFGAGTRLSVL.

The V gene is TRBV5-1, the J gene TRBJ2-2, with D perhaps matching TRBD1 (5 bases). The CDR3 is made up of 16 amino acids. Germline CDR1 is SGHRS and CDR2 is YFSETQ. V dropped 2 bases and J dropped 0 bases, with 11 bases sitting between them. DNA of the CDR3: TGCGCCAGCAGCTTAGGCAGGGCAGCGAACACCGGGGAGCTGTTTTTT. Translation: CASSLGRAANTGELFF.

CDR3 loop: CASSIGLVAGGVGTDTQYF. In DNA form, the CDR3 reads TGTGCCAGTAGTATAGGGTTGGTAGCGGGAGGAGTGGGCACAGATACGCAGTATTTT. J is TRBJ2-3 and V is TRBV19; the match to TRBD2 covers 10 bases. The germline CDR1 and CDR2 sequences are LNHDA and SQIVND (reference sequence). The CDR3 contains 19 residues. V lost 1 base, J lost 1 base, and 11 bases stayed unmatched.

The chain links TRBV19 to TRBJ2-1; 8 bases are shared with TRBD2. The V segment lost 0 bases and the J segment 7 bases; nucleotides outside the gene matches: 11. There are 17 residues in the CDR3. The V gene's germline CDR1 is LNHDA and CDR2 SQIVND (reference sequence). CDR3 sequence (DNA): TGTGCCAGTAGTATAGATCGTATAAGCGGGAGTGAGAATGAGCAGTTCTTC. Protein: CASSIDRISGSENEQFF.

J is TRBJ1-2 and V is TRBV12-1; TRBD1 is taken as the D call from the table, unchecked against the DNA. TRBV12-1 is marked as a pseudogene. This CDR3 is 17 amino acids long. This chain's CDR3 is CASSFMRTETYNYGYTF. CDR3 in DNA: TGTGCCAGCAGCTTTATGCGGACAGAAACTTATAACTATGGCTACACCTTC.

V and J are TRBV30 and TRBJ2-3; TRBD2 agrees at 8 bases. Per the germline V gene, CDR1 is GTSNPN and CDR2 is SVGIG (reference sequence). This CDR3 has 14 amino acids. The J segment lost 4 bases and the V segment lost 2 bases, leaving 5 bases of the junction unmatched. The CDR3 nucleotides are TGTGCCTGGAGTCATAGCGGGATCCCAGATACGCAGTATTTT. This encodes CAWSHSGIPDTQYF.

The rearrangement joins TRBV29-1 to TRBJ1-5, with 7 positions matching TRBD1. Germline V gives CDR1 SQVTM, CDR2 ANQGSEA. J was trimmed by 3 bases and V by 5 bases; bases with no gene match: 10. The CDR3 has 15 residues. The CDR3 region is CSVILMDRPNQPQHF. As DNA, the CDR3 is TGCAGCGTTATTCTGATGGACAGGCCCAATCAGCCCCAGCATTTT.

The genes are TRBV11-2 and TRBJ2-1; 9 nucleotides line up with TRBD2. Germline CDR1 is SGHAT and CDR2 is FQNNGV. The CDR3 is made up of 16 amino acids. V shed 6 bases, J shed 9 bases, and the junction held 15 bases outside the gene matches. The CDR3 DNA sequence: TGTGCCAGCAGGAAGGGGCTCGGTAGCGGGAGATCTGAGCAGTTCTTC. The encoded protein is CASRKGLGSGRSEQFF.

The J gene is TRBJ1-2, the V gene TRBV19; TRBD1 matches at 7 bases. The CDR3 has 14 amino acids. The germline CDR1 and CDR2 sequences are LNHDA and SQIVND (reference sequence). V lost 6 bases, J lost 8 bases, and 12 bases stayed unmatched. CDR3 sequence: CASSRDSQSRGYTF. CDR3 DNA: TGTGCCAGTAGCAGGGACAGCCAAAGTAGAGGCTACACCTTC.

The V gene is TRBV18, the J gene TRBJ2-5; D is perhaps TRBD1 (5 bases). Germline V gene sequence: CDR1 KGHSH, CDR2 LQKENI. CDR3 length: 13 amino acids. The germline V and J ends were trimmed by 4 bases and 2 bases, with 8 bases remaining between them. The DNA of the CDR3 is TGTGCCAGCTCACAGGGGTCTCAAGAGACCCAGTACTTC. Protein product: CASSQGSQETQYF.

This chain connects TRBV5-1 to TRBJ2-5; D is unresolved. Trimming removed 4 bases from V and 4 bases from J, with 11 bases in between. The germline CDR1 and CDR2 sequences are SGHRS and YFSETQ. The CDR3 runs to 13 residues. The CDR3 nucleotides read TGCGCCAGCAGCCCCCGCTCGGGAGAGACCCAGTACTTC. Translating it yields CASSPRSGETQYF.

The rearrangement uses TRBV29-1 and TRBJ1-1; 9 nucleotides agree with TRBD1. CDR3 length: 13 amino acids. Germline lookup yields CDR1 SQVTM and CDR2 ANQGSEA. The ends lost 7 bases at V and 1 base at J; junction bases unmatched: 4. CDR3 amino acids: CSGQGGGNTEAFF. Here the CDR3 DNA reads TGCAGCGGACAGGGGGGAGGGAACACTGAAGCTTTCTTT.

The rearrangement links TRBV28 to TRBJ2-2; D possibly corresponds to TRBD1 (6 bases). V shed 5 bases and J shed 3 bases, with 13 bases lying between them. Germline V gives CDR1 MDHEN, CDR2 SYDVKM. The CDR3 runs 15 residues. CDR3 residues: CASSGRQVYTGELFF. The CDR3 DNA is TGTGCCAGCAGTGGCCGACAGGTATACACCGGGGAGCTGTTTTTT.

V is TRBV30 and J is TRBJ2-7; TRBD2 agrees at 9 bases. Germline V gene lookup returns CDR1 GTSNPN and CDR2 SVGIG (reference sequence). The V segment lost 2 bases and the J segment 6 bases; nucleotides outside the gene matches: 8. The CDR3 covers 14 residues. The CDR3 sequence: CAWSFLAGALEQYF. For the CDR3, the DNA is TGTGCCTGGAGTTTCTTAGCGGGGGCCCTCGAGCAGTACTTC.

The chain recombines TRBV29-1 with TRBJ2-1; 10 bases agree with TRBD2. The germline V gene encodes CDR1 SQVTM and CDR2 ANQGSEA. CDR3 size: 12 residues. V trimming: 8 bases; J trimming: 4 bases; junction bases outside the gene matches: 2. The DNA of the CDR3 is TGCAGCATTAGCGGGAGGTACAATGAGCAGTTCTTC. Translating it yields CSISGRYNEQFF.

This clone was found once. The chain employs TRBV19 and TRBJ2-2; 7 bases match TRBD2. V trimming: 3 bases; J trimming: 1 base; junction bases outside the gene matches: 11. CDR1 LNHDA and CDR2 SQIVND come from the germline V gene (reference sequence). The CDR3 spans 18 residues. The CDR3 here is CASSMTPRREWNTGELFF. The DNA for the CDR3 is TGTGCCAGTAGTATGACCCCTCGGCGGGAGTGGAACACCGGGGAGCTGTTTTTT.

This sequence joins TRBV25-1 and TRBJ2-7, with D tentatively TRBD2 (5 bases). V was cut by 6 bases and J by 0 bases, with 12 bases left in between. This CDR3 comprises 14 residues. The germline CDR1 and CDR2 sequences are MGHDK and SYGVNS. The CDR3 bases are TGTGCCAGCAGGGAGGCAGCGAGCTCCTACGAGCAGTACTTC. Encoded protein: CASREAASSYEQYF.

The J gene is TRBJ2-7, the V gene TRBV4-1, with D tentatively TRBD2 (6 bases). Per the germline V gene, CDR1 is MGHRA and CDR2 is YSYEKL. The CDR3 spans 17 residues. Deletions cut 4 bases from V and 0 bases from J, with 19 bases between. In DNA form, the CDR3 reads TGCGCCAGCAGCCCCCTTGGGGGTGCGCGGGACTCCTACGAGCAGTACTTC. Amino acid sequence: CASSPLGGARDSYEQYF.

The chain has TRBV6-5 and TRBJ2-1; 7 positions agree with TRBD2. CDR3 length: 15 residues. Trimming cost V 7 bases and J 4 bases; bases outside gene matches: 10. CDR1 MNHEY and CDR2 SVGAGI come from the germline V gene. The CDR3 spells CASNSAQRGYNEQFF. The CDR3 DNA follows: TGTGCCAGCAACTCCGCCCAGCGGGGATACAATGAGCAGTTCTTC.

The sample holds a few counts of this clone. The chain links TRBV7-3 to TRBJ1-3, with D possibly matching TRBD1 (6 bases). Looked up from germline, CDR1 is SGHTA and CDR2 is FQGTGA. The length of the CDR3 is 15 residues. Trimming removed 4 bases from V and 2 bases from J, with 12 bases in between. The CDR3 nucleotides are TGTGCCAGCAGCTCCGACCCAGGGGCTGGAAACACCATATATTTT. It translates to CASSSDPGAGNTIYF. Full variable domain (missing parts from reference TRBV7-3 and TRBJ1-3): GAGVSQTPSNKVTEKGKYVELRCDPISGHTALYWYRQSLGQGPEFLIYFQGTGAADDSGLPNDRFFAVRPEGSVSTLKIQRTERGDSAVYLCASSSDPGAGNTIYFGEGSWLTVV.

This chain connects TRBV2 to TRBJ2-1; no definite D call. Between the trimmed V and J ends, which lost 2 bases and 3 bases, there was a span of 8 bases. This CDR3 region has 14 residues. Germline V gene lookup returns CDR1 SNHLY and CDR2 FYNNEI. CDR3 amino acids: CASSEMAVYNEQFF. For the CDR3, the DNA is TGTGCCAGCAGTGAAATGGCCGTCTACAATGAGCAGTTCTTC. The whole variable domain, filled in from reference TRBV2 and TRBJ2-1, reads EPEVTQTPSHQVTQMGQEVILRCVPISNHLYFYWYRQILGQKVEFLVSFYNNEISEKSEIFDDQFSVERPDGSNFTLKIRSTKLEDSAMYFCASSEMAVYNEQFFGPGTRLTVL.

The chain has TRBV30 and TRBJ2-1; 7 bases align to TRBD2. The V gene end was trimmed by 1 base and the J gene end by 3 bases; junction bases not matched to a gene: 6. Germline CDR1 GTSNPN, CDR2 SVGIG (reference sequence). The CDR3 sequence is 15 residues long. The DNA of the CDR3 is TGTGCCTGGAGTGCTGCTACTAGCGTCTACAATGAGCAGTTCTTC. Protein: CAWSAATSVYNEQFF.

The J gene is TRBJ1-5, the V gene TRBV6-1; D gene ambiguous. CDR3 length: 13 residues. V was cut by 6 bases and J by 7 bases, with 13 bases left in between. Germline V gene lookup returns CDR1 MNHNS and CDR2 SASEGT. In DNA form, the CDR3 reads TGTGCCAGCAGGGAAACCCTAGGACAGCCCCAGCATTTT. It is translated as CASRETLGQPQHF.

This chain links TRBV4-1 with TRBJ2-7; tentatively, D is TRBD2 (5 bases). The CDR3 is made up of 15 amino acids. Germline V gene data show CDR1 as MGHRA and CDR2 as YSYEKL. V lost 0 bases, J lost 0 bases, and 9 bases lay in between. The CDR3, as DNA: TGCGCCAGCAGCCAAGAGGTAGGACTCTCCTACGAGCAGTACTTC. This sequence encodes CASSQEVGLSYEQYF.